The T cell receptor beta chain under discussion was sequenced for a study of blood T cell repertoires in COVID-19 (TCRdb year 2020). With regard to the full study: The collaborator samples originated in the United States, Italy and Spain and spanned the acute and convalescent phases of COVID-19. The prospective study material was composed of cDNA or gDNA derived from T cells, B-cell-depleted T cells, or PBMCs. The dataset comprised deeply sampled blood TCRbeta repertoires from subjects exposed to, actively infected with, or recovered from COVID-19. The repertoires were released in a freely available public database intended as a resource for research on the immune response to SARS-CoV-2. Samples were obtained from the ongoing ImmuneRACE study (first 160 participants) and from 1,254 subjects provided by 6 global collaborators. Sample metadata almost always included a de-identified subject ID, COVID-19 status, age in years and sex. Where available, HLA class I and class II types were taken from metadata supplied by the sample provider and were not determined by assay-based typing.

Reading from cysteine to phenylalanine, the CDR3 counts 15 amino acids. Of the read, only the CDR3 DNA is kept; its 45 bases are in frame from base 1. The junction carries 25 bases between V and J, which are trimmed by 3 bases and 13 bases respectively. Reading the germline V gene gives CDR1 SGDLS and CDR2 YYNGEE. In the prospective study, participants were about 18 to 89 years old, resided in 20 to 30 geographic areas of the United States, and were enrolled through a virtual design. In the prospective study, cohorts were assigned on the basis of participant-reported clinical history obtained from a screening survey and a study questionnaire. Recovered participants in ImmuneRACE Cohort 3 were defined as having two consecutive negative NP/OP PCR tests, clearance from a healthcare professional, or resolution of symptoms. In the prospective study, mobile phlebotomists collected whole blood, serum and a nasopharyngeal or oropharyngeal swab from each participant. Over an approximately 2-month period, participants in the prospective study had the option of providing additional blood draws and questionnaires. Before DNA extraction, blood samples from the prospective study were shipped at room temperature or frozen.

Overall study outcomes, separate from this receptor: How much clinical and demographic metadata was included differed by source and by participant, and the metadata was provided uncurated.

TCRbeta CDR3 regions were amplified from genomic DNA using the immunoSEQ Assay, a bias-controlled multiplex PCR. On the study's bioinformatics: Nucleated cell counts per sample were estimated from amplification of reference gene primers within the assay. Sequence reads were collapsed and filtered to measure the absolute abundance of every unique TCRbeta CDR3 rearrangement. For each sample, productive Simpson clonality was calculated as the square root of Simpson's diversity index across productive rearrangements. The immuneACCESS repertoire file appears here via TCRdb, limited to in-frame rearrangements. These files lack a portion of the clones; in checked studies, under half of the deficit traces to unresolved V genes, and the cause of the others is not known. V, J and clone size derive from that table, while D and trimming were established from the DNA sequence. Across this sample there are about 330,000 clones, with 80% to 95% seen only once. The ten largest clones take up approximately 17% of the sample.

A note on this clone: This clone's antigen is unknown. Base quality data are lacking; no much larger clone is found one base away.

Rearrangement joined TRBV9 to TRBJ1-2; the D segment could be TRBD1, given 5 matching bases. The TCR sequence derives from a woman aged 25 to 45 who had recovered from COVID-19. The sequenced sample was PBMCs or T cells enriched from blood (not recorded which). CDR3 sequence: CASSGNAGDSIMSTF. The nucleotide sequence is given as TGTGCCAGCAGCGGCAACGCGGGAGACAGTATCATGAGCACCTTC. Reference TRBV9 and TRBJ1-2 genes cover what lies past the CDR3, so the full variable domain is DSGVTQTPKHLITATGQRVTLRCSPRSGDLSVYWYQQSLDQGLQFLIQYYNGEERAKGNILERFSAQQFPDLHSELNLSSLELGDSALYFCASSGNAGDSIMSTFGSGTRLTVV.